This T cell receptor beta chain was documented in a study of vaccination and CD4 T cells after COVID-19. With respect to this clonotype: The antigen is undetermined.

Sequencing of DNA taken from cultured CD4+ T cells relied on the Oncomine TCR Beta short-read assay. Genomic DNA was taken out of cultured CD4+ T cells by extraction. MiXCR was run by TCRdb on the PCR reads, yielding one entry per CDR3 protein. The sample contains 9,500 to 15,000 distinct CDR3 sequences, about 50% of which appear only once. Treatment specified: roughly nine-day PBMC culture with coronavirus spike peptide pools or control peptides (ViraFEST assay). General study results and limits: For SARS-CoV-2-reactive clonotypes, the median went from around 20 to 38, a nonsignificant increase.

The CDR3 length is 15 residues. In germline, CDR1 is MDHEN, CDR2 SYDVKM. V was clipped by 6 bases and J by 6 bases, with 18 bases between them. The V and J genes are TRBV28 and TRBJ1-5; D not resolved. Sequencing was done on a sample of CD4+ T cells from blood, cultured in vitro. This TCR was sampled from a human donor who had recovered from COVID-19. The CDR3 is CASSRPPGGVQPQHF. The CDR3, as DNA: TGTGCCAGCAGCCGACCTCCAGGTGGGGTTCAGCCCCAGCATTTT.